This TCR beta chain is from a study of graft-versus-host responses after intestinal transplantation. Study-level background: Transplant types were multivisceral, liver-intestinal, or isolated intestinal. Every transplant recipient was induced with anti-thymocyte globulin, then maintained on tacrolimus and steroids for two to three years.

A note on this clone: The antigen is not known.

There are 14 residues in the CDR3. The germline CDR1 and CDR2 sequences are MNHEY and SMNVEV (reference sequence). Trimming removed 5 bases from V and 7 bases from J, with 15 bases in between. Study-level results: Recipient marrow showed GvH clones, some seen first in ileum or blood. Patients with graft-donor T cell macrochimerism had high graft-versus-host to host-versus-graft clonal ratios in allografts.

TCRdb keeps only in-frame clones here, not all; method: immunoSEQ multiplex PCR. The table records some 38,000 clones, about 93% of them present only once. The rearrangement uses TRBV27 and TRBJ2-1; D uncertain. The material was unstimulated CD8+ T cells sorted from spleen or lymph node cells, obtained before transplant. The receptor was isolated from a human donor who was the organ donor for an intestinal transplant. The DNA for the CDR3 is TGTGCCAGCAGTATCACCAGAAGAAAAAATGAGCAGTTCTTC. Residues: CASSITRRKNEQFF.